This TCR beta chain was sequenced in a study of T cell responses to AZD1222 COVID-19 vaccine. On this clone itself: Its antigen is as yet unknown.

The data were produced by immunoSEQ multiplex PCR, yet TCRdb's version contains in-frame clones alone and is incomplete. This sample yields about 130,000 clones, of which around 93% are seen a single time; around 7.1% belongs to the top ten. CDR3 size: 17 residues. Looked up from germline, CDR1 is LGHDT and CDR2 is YNNKEL (reference sequence). Trimming took 4 bases from V and 7 from J, leaving 22 bases between them. General study findings and limits: The study identified only a handful of AZD1222 recipients as seropositive at baseline. No repertoire was sampled before or during the peak T cell response, only after it.

The sequence came from an adult who received the AZD1222 COVID-19 vaccine. The sequences come from peripheral blood, collected 28 days after the second AZD1222 dose. This sequence joins TRBV3-1 (or the pseudogene TRBV3-2) and TRBJ1-4, with no clear D. CDR3 nucleotides: TGTGCCAGCAGCCGACCTCGACCCTCGGGCCCACGTGAAAAACTGTTTTTT. This encodes CASSRPRPSGPREKLFF.